One sample yielded the 22 T cell receptor beta chains listed below, sequenced in a study of neurological immune-mediated disorders. TCRdb re-derived calls from the 5' RACE reads in MiXCR, one entry per CDR3 protein. Of 55,000 to 65,000 distinct CDR3 sequences in the sample, roughly 10% were seen once. Documented time point: longitudinal time-point 1 (baseline). Sequencing was carried out using PBMCs. The receptors come from a male donor with HTLV-1-associated myelopathy (HAM/TSP).

Many counts were recorded for this clonotype. The rearrangement uses TRBV4-3 and TRBJ2-1, with unresolved D. V lost 0 bases and J lost 5, with 14 bases in between. Germline V gene sequence: CDR1 LGHNA, CDR2 YSLEER. The CDR3 length is 16 residues. The CDR3 reads CASSQDATRNDNEQFF. CDR3 nucleotides: TGCGCCAGCAGCCAAGATGCAACCCGAAACGACAATGAGCAGTTCTTC.

This clonotype was seen ten or more times. V usage is TRBV5-1 and J usage is TRBJ2-7; 9 bases agree with TRBD1. With 3 bases clipped from V and 2 bases from J, the junction kept 3 bases outside the gene matches. Germline CDR1 reads SGHRS; CDR2 reads YFSETQ. This CDR3 is 14 amino acids long. The CDR3 sequence: CASSSGQGPYEQYF. CDR3 coding DNA: TGCGCCAGCAGCTCGGGACAGGGTCCCTACGAGCAGTACTTC.

This clonotype came up many times. The rearrangement uses TRBV6-2 or TRBV6-3 and TRBJ1-2; D is possibly TRBD1 (6 bases). V was pared by 6 bases and J by 3 bases, with 17 bases between. Germline values: CDR1 MNHEY, CDR2 SVGEGT. This CDR3 spans 15 amino acids. CDR3 protein: CASRLFSGQHYGYTF. CDR3 nucleotides: TGTGCCAGCAGGCTCTTCTCAGGACAGCACTATGGCTACACCTTC.

This clonotype was counted ten times or more. The chain combines TRBV7-2 with TRBJ2-6, with a possible D match to TRBD1 (8 bases). The CDR3 loop spans 17 amino acids. V lost 5 bases and J lost 0, with 14 bases in between. CDR1 and CDR2 (germline): SGHTA, FQGNSA. The CDR3 region is CASSRTGTTSGANVLTF. The CDR3, as DNA: TGTGCCAGCAGCCGGACAGGGACTACCTCTGGGGCCAACGTCCTGACTTTC.

This clonotype turned up a few times. The gene calls are TRBV29-1 and TRBJ2-6; 7 bases are a match to TRBD1. Germline CDR1 and CDR2: SQVTM and ANQGSEA. The CDR3 contains 15 residues. Unmatched junction bases numbered 6, after V lost 5 bases and J lost 2 bases. The CDR3 sequence: CSVLRQGTGANVLTF. CDR3 coding DNA: TGCAGCGTTCTAAGACAGGGCACTGGGGCCAACGTCCTGACTTTC.

Ten or more counts support this clonotype. The V call is TRBV20-1, the J call TRBJ2-7, with 10 nucleotides matching TRBD2. Germline CDR1 is DFQATT and CDR2 is SNEGSKA (reference sequence). The V segment lost 7 bases and the J segment 5 bases; nucleotides outside the gene matches: 11. The CDR3 spans 14 residues. The chain's CDR3 is CSVTPIAGGHEQYF. The CDR3 DNA sequence: TGCAGTGTTACCCCGATAGCGGGGGGTCACGAGCAGTACTTC.

In regard to this clonotype: The DNA is omitted, as the CDR3 cannot be located on it reliably, and the CDR3 follows TCRdb's listing. The CDR3 loop reads CASSFYICSTRSGDYGYTF. The chain is built from TRBV7-9 and TRBJ1-2. The germline CDR1 and CDR2 sequences are SEHNR and FQNEAQ (reference sequence). The CDR3 comprises 19 residues, both ends counted.

This clonotype was recorded at least ten times. The rearrangement uses TRBV14 and TRBJ1-3; D is possibly TRBD1 (5 bases). V was trimmed by 0 bases and J by 2 bases, leaving 11 bases between them. The length of the CDR3 is 16 residues. Germline V gives CDR1 SGHDN, CDR2 FVKESK. This CDR3 is CASSQDPGPPGNTIYF. DNA of the CDR3: TGTGCCAGCAGCCAAGATCCGGGGCCGCCTGGAAACACCATATATTTT.

This clonotype was detected only a few times. This chain connects TRBV3-1 to TRBJ2-7; no definite D call. The germline CDR1 and CDR2 sequences are LGHDT and YNNKEL (reference sequence). The CDR3 is 13 amino acids. Trimming removed 2 bases at V and 5 bases at J, with 10 bases between. As DNA, the CDR3 is TGTGCCAGCAGCCAAAGAGTGATCCACGAGCAGTACTTC. It yields the protein CASSQRVIHEQYF.

This clonotype was detected many times. Here the CDR3 reads CASSSGTGKIRFQETQYF. The DNA for the CDR3 is TGTGCCAGCAGCTCCGGGACAGGGAAGATCAGGTTCCAAGAGACCCAGTACTTC. V usage is TRBV11-2 and J usage is TRBJ2-5, with TRBD1 matching 9 bases. The CDR3 runs 18 residues. Germline trimming cut 4 bases from V and 1 base from J; bases unmatched to any gene: 13. CDR1 and CDR2 (germline): SGHAT, FQNNGV.

This clonotype was detected ten times or more. The chain recombines TRBV4-3 with TRBJ2-5, with 9 bases that match TRBD1. The CDR3 has 16 amino acids. CDR1 is LGHNA, CDR2 YSLEER, per germline. Losses at the gene ends were 1 base for V and 5 bases for J; bases not matched to a gene: 8. CDR3: CASSQVYRGRGETQYF. Written as DNA, the CDR3 is TGCGCCAGCAGCCAAGTATACAGGGGGCGCGGGGAGACCCAGTACTTC.

The rearrangement links TRBV24-1 to TRBJ2-1, with D perhaps matching TRBD2 (6 bases). Per the germline V gene, CDR1 is KGHDR and CDR2 is SFDVKD. This CDR3 comprises 16 residues. The ends were cut back, 3 bases at V and 2 bases at J, with 13 bases in the middle. For the CDR3, the DNA is TGTGCCACCAGTGATCGCGGGACCCCTCCCTACAATGAGCAGTTCTTC. Translating it yields CATSDRGTPPYNEQFF.

There are many counts of this clonotype. V gene TRBV5-1 combines with J gene TRBJ2-7, with 7 bases matching TRBD2. CDR1 and CDR2 from the germline V gene are SGHRS and YFSETQ. V lost 2 bases, J lost 0 bases, and 2 bases stayed unmatched. This CDR3 has 14 amino acids. The CDR3 region is CASSLGTNSYEQYF. CDR3 DNA: TGCGCCAGCAGCTTAGGGACTAACTCCTACGAGCAGTACTTC. Full variable domain (remainder filled in from reference TRBV5-1 and TRBJ2-7): KAGVTQTPRYLIKTRGQQVTLSCSPISGHRSVSWYQQTPGQGLQFLFEYFSETQRNKGNFPGRFSGRQFSNSRSEMNVSTLELGDSALYLCASSLGTNSYEQYFGPGTRLTVT.

This rearrangement joins TRBV10-3 to TRBJ2-2; a weak D match, TRBD1 (6 bases). Germline lookup yields CDR1 ENHRY and CDR2 SYGVKD. The CDR3 covers 13 residues. The V and J ends lost 9 bases and 5 bases respectively, with 13 bases between them. The CDR3 protein is CAIAGTSTGELFF. The DNA for the CDR3 is TGTGCCATAGCCGGGACATCGACCGGGGAGCTGTTTTTT.

This clonotype was recorded many times. The chain joins TRBV6-2 or TRBV6-3 to TRBJ2-6, with TRBD1 matching 7 bases. The CDR3 has 17 amino acids. The ends lost 7 bases at V and 0 bases at J; junction bases unmatched: 9. From germline, CDR1 is MNHEY and CDR2 SVGEGT. This CDR3 is CASNQDRSSSGANVLTF. The CDR3 nucleotides are TGTGCCAGCAACCAGGACAGGTCAAGCTCTGGGGCCAACGTCCTGACTTTC.

Ten or more counts support this clonotype. The rearrangement uses TRBV20-1 and TRBJ2-3; 11 nucleotides align to TRBD2. Germline V gives CDR1 DFQATT, CDR2 SNEGSKA (reference sequence). The CDR3 sequence is 14 residues long. V was pared by 6 bases and J by 2 bases, with 4 bases of the junction left unmatched. The chain's CDR3 is CSAKTSGNTDTQYF. The DNA of the CDR3 is TGCAGTGCGAAGACTAGCGGGAACACAGATACGCAGTATTTT.

This clonotype was counted at least ten times. The chain has TRBV20-1 and TRBJ2-4; 7 bases are a match to TRBD1. CDR1 and CDR2 (germline): DFQATT, SNEGSKA (reference sequence). The CDR3 contains 16 residues. V dropped 7 bases and J dropped 0; count of bases not matched to a gene: 12. CDR3 nucleotides: TGCAGTGTCCCTAAGGGGGCAGGGCTAGCCAAAAACATTCAGTACTTC. It encodes CSVPKGAGLAKNIQYF.

This clonotype has a handful of counts. The chain employs TRBV2 and TRBJ1-4, with no clear D. The V end was cut by 7 bases, the J end by 5 bases, with 14 bases between. The CDR3 loop spans 14 amino acids. Looked up from germline, CDR1 is SNHLY and CDR2 is FYNNEI. The CDR3: CASMPSTGNEKLFF. The DNA for the CDR3 is TGTGCCAGCATGCCCTCGACGGGAAATGAAAAACTGTTTTTT. The entire variable domain, with the rest obtained from reference TRBV2 and TRBJ1-4, is as follows: EPEVTQTPSHQVTQMGQEVILRCVPISNHLYFYWYRQILGQKVEFLVSFYNNEISEKSEIFDDQFSVERPDGSNFTLKIRSTKLEDSAMYFCASMPSTGNEKLFFGSGTQLSVL.

This clonotype occurred many times. The chain carries TRBV10-3 and TRBJ2-5; TRBD2 agrees at 11 bases. This CDR3 has 12 amino acids. Germline assignment: CDR1 ENHRY and CDR2 SYGVKD. The ends lost 11 bases at V and 5 bases at J; junction bases unmatched: 4. CDR3 nucleotide sequence: TGTGCCGCACGGACTAGCGGGGAGACCCAGTACTTC. This codes for CAARTSGETQYF.

This clonotype was observed at least ten times. This chain joins TRBV7-9 and TRBJ1-5; D might be TRBD1 (6 bases). CDR3 length: 15 amino acids. The V end was cut by 3 bases, the J end by 4 bases, with 13 bases between. Germline V lookup: CDR1 SEHNR, CDR2 FQNEAQ (reference sequence). CDR3 amino acids: CASSLGGQGNQPQHF. The CDR3 DNA follows: TGTGCCAGCAGCTTGGGGGGCCAGGGGAATCAGCCCCAGCATTTT.

Ten or more counts support this clonotype. The chain combines TRBV18 with TRBJ2-3; 10 bases match TRBD2. The length of the CDR3 is 17 residues. CDR1 KGHSH and CDR2 LQKENI come from the germline V gene. V shed 4 bases, J shed 1 base, and the junction held 8 bases outside the gene matches. The CDR3 nucleotides read TGTGCCAGCTCACAAATTACGGGGACTAGCGGCACAGATACGCAGTATTTT. Encoded protein: CASSQITGTSGTDTQYF.

This chain uses TRBV3-1 with TRBJ2-4, with D perhaps TRBD1 (5 bases). The germline CDR1 and CDR2 sequences are LGHDT and YNNKEL (reference sequence). The CDR3 spans 12 residues. V gave up 11 bases and J gave up 15 bases, with 23 bases separating them. CDR3 sequence reads: CACCQERRQTYF. CDR3 bases: TGTGCCTGCTGCCAAGAACGCCGACAGACGTACTTC.